This paragraph covers one T cell receptor (beta chain) sequence. Its antigen remains undetermined. No base-level quality is on record; no much larger clone is a single base apart. To prepare the library, 5' RACE was applied. The instrument was an Illumina HiSeq 2500. A second roughly 7 to 11 cycle PCR used a sample-barcoded 5' primer and a J-beta primer mix. A unique molecular identifier was introduced onto each TCR beta cDNA molecule by a template-switch 5' adaptor carrying 12 random nucleotides. Each sample yielded at least 3 million CDR3-containing paired-end reads. The Mint cDNA synthesis kit, primed by a TRBC-specific oligonucleotide, was used to synthesize first-strand cDNA from all RNA. All cDNA was treated with uracil-DNA glycosylase and then went through a first 18-cycle PCR with the universal primers M1SS and BC2_uni_R. The source study handled its data this way. Normalization of each sample was performed by random selection of 1 million high-quality reads, each carrying a distinct molecular identifier. Reads with shared molecular identifiers were discarded instead of being binned into consensus sequences. CDR3 identification, clonotype clustering and error correction used MiTCR with a Q25 quality threshold and the strictest error-elimination algorithm. A nonparametric unseen species model using Euler transformation provided a lower-bound estimate of total TCR beta diversity. TCRdb redid the processing of the public reads, applying fastp at Q25 and MiXCR, and retained in-frame beta chains. Every CDR3 protein is listed once, alongside the most common genes and DNA of its rows. The V and J calls and clone size are TCRdb's, not the authors'. The sample table contains roughly 1,800,000 distinct CDR3 sequences; only one count was recorded for around 48% of them. The ten largest account for roughly 2% of the sample.

The data were taken from a study of blood T cells in healthy people across ages (dated by TCRdb to about 2015). Regarding the complete study: In model experiments, roughly one uniquely barcoded TCR beta cDNA molecule per two T cells was captured by template switching. Four age groups were formed from the donors: young (average around 15 years), middle-aged (less than 40), aged (62) and long-lived (about 80). Using the same blood draw, the study looked at two additional independent replicas of 1 million unique cDNA reads for two donors, one aged 18 to 29 and the other aged 80 or older. Donors of different ages were randomly distributed across sequencing lanes to avoid experimental bias. Age-related changes in TCR beta repertoire diversity were measured in the study by deep sequencing normalized with unique cDNA molecular identifiers.

The CDR3 runs 15 amino acids, cysteine and phenylalanine included. The only DNA kept is the CDR3, 45 bases in frame from the first base. Trimming at the junction amounts to 0 bases on V and 8 bases on J, and the germline ends lie 14 bases apart. The roughly 37 donors, aged about 6 to 100 years, were systemically healthy Caucasian individuals from Russia. Each donor gave about 9.8 milliliters of peripheral blood, drawn into EDTA-treated Vacutainer tubes. Ficoll-Paque density-gradient centrifugation was used to isolate PBMCs, with at least 6.5 million per sample. Trizol reagent was used to extract total RNA from PBMCs, with at least 5.5 micrograms per sample. For every donor, flow cytometry on a PBMC aliquot measured the percentage of naive CD45RAhigh/CD27high T cells. Paper-wide results and their limitations: The percentage of naive T cells measured by flow cytometry correlated strongly with observed TCR beta diversity. Conclusive comparison of naive and antigen-experienced compartments was prevented by the profiling of bulk unsorted PBMCs. Compared with the aged group, more naive CD4+ T cells, fewer expanded clones and increased TCR diversity were shown by the long-lived group, suggesting age selection. As age increased, observed TCR beta diversity per million T cells dropped in a roughly linear way, and a significant reduction was already evident by age 40. The CMV infection status of donors was not known, potentially confounding age-related changes in expanded clonotypes. Estimates of total diversity based on one million sequenced T cells were considered lower bounds and underestimates.

Sequenced input: blood. Recombination joined TRBV12-3 or TRBV12-4 with TRBJ2-1; possibly the D gene is TRBD2, per 6 matching bases. This receptor was taken from a middle-aged woman in good health. The DNA sequence follows: TGTGCCAGCAGTTTAGCGGTTGGGAGGTTCTATGAGCAGTTCTTC. This yields the protein CASSLAVGRFYEQFF.